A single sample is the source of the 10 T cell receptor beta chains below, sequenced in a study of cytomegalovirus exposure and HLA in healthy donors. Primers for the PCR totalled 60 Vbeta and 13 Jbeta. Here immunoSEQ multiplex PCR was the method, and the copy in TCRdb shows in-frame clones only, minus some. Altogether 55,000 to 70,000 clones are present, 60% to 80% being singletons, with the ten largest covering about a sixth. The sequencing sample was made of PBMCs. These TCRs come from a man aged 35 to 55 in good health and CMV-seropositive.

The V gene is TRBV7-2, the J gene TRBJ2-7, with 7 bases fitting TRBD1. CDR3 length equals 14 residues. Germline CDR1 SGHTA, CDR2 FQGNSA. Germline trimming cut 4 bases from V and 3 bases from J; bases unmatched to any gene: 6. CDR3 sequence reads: CASSSYRGDYEQYF. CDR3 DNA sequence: TGTGCCAGCAGCTCGTACAGGGGCGACTACGAGCAGTACTTC.

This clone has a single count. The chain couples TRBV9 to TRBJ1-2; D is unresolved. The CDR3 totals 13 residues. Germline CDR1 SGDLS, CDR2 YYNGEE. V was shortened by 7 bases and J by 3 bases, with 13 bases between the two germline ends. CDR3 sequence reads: CASGSDTYYGYTF. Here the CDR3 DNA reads TGTGCCAGCGGCTCAGACACGTACTATGGCTACACCTTC.

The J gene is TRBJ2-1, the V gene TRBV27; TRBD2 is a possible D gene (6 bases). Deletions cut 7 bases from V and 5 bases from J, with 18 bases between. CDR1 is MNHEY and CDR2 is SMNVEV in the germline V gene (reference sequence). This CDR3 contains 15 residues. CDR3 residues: CASTYSRDFHNEQFF. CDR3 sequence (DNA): TGTGCCAGCACCTATTCCCGGGACTTTCACAATGAGCAGTTCTTC.

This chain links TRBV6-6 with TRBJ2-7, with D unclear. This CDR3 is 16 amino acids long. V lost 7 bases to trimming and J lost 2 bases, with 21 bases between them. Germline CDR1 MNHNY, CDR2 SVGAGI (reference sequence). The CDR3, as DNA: TGTGCCAGCACCGTCCGAAGGCTAGGATCTCCCTACGAGCAGTACTTC. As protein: CASTVRRLGSPYEQYF.

In nucleotides, the CDR3 is TGTGCCAGCAGAAAACCGACAGGGCGCACTGAAGCTTTCTTT. It translates to CASRKPTGRTEAFF. This sequence joins TRBV7-2 and TRBJ1-1, with 7 nucleotides matching TRBD1. The germline gives CDR1 SGHTA, CDR2 FQGNSA. With V trimmed by 6 bases and J by 4 bases, 8 bases remained unmatched. The CDR3 length is 14 residues.

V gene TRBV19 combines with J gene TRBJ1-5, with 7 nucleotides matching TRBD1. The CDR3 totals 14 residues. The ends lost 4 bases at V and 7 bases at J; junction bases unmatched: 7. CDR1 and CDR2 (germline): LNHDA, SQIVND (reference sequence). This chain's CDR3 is CASSSQTGRQPQHF. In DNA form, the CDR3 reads TGTGCCAGTAGTAGTCAGACAGGGCGGCAGCCCCAGCATTTT.

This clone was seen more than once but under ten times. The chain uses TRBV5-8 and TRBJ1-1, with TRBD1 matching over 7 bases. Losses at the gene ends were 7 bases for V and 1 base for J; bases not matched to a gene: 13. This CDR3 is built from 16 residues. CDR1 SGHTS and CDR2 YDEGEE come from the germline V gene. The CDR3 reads CASATYRGERNTEAFF. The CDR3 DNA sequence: TGTGCCAGCGCAACTTACAGGGGCGAGAGGAACACTGAAGCTTTCTTT.

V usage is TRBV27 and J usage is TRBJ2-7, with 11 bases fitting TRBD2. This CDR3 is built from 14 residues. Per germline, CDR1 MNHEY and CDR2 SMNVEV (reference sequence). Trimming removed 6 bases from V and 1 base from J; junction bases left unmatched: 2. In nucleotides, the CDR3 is TGTGCCAGCAGGACTAGCGGGGCTTCCTACGAGCAGTACTTC. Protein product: CASRTSGASYEQYF.

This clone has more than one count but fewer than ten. The CDR3 sequence is CASRRTGGNGELFF. The DNA for the CDR3 is TGTGCCAGCAGGCGGACAGGGGGAAACGGGGAGCTGTTTTTT. This rearrangement joins TRBV6-5 to TRBJ2-2; 10 bases agree with TRBD1. Per the germline V gene, CDR1 is MNHEY and CDR2 is SVGAGI. The CDR3 spans 14 residues. V shed 6 bases, J shed 7 bases, and the junction held 5 bases outside the gene matches.

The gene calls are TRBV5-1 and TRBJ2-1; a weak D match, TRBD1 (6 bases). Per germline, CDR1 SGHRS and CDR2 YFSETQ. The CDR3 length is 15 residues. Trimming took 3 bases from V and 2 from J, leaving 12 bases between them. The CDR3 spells CASSSTGTTYNEQFF. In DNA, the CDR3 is TGCGCCAGCAGCTCCACCGGGACAACCTACAATGAGCAGTTCTTC.